These 6 T cell receptor beta chains came from one sample sequenced in a study of graft-versus-host responses after intestinal transplantation. These receptors are not linked to any known antigen. TCRdb keeps only in-frame clones here, not all; method: immunoSEQ multiplex PCR. The sample has around 100,000 clones, 85% to 95% seen once; the top ten hold around 1%. The source material was unstimulated CD8+ T cells sorted from spleen or lymph node cells, sampled before transplant. The receptors come from a human donor who was the organ donor for an intestinal transplant.

The rearrangement uses TRBV4-1 and TRBJ2-7; D ambiguous. Germline CDR1 is MGHRA and CDR2 is YSYEKL. There are 14 residues in the CDR3. V lost 6 bases, J lost 2 bases, and 14 bases lay in between. In DNA form, the CDR3 reads TGCGCCAGCAGTCAGACCTCCGTTACCTACGAGCAGTACTTC. It yields the protein CASSQTSVTYEQYF.

V gene TRBV4-1 combines with J gene TRBJ2-2; 13 bases line up with TRBD2. The CDR3 runs 22 residues. Germline V CDR1 and CDR2: MGHRA, YSYEKL. Germline trimming cut 0 bases from V and 4 bases from J; bases unmatched to any gene: 17. The CDR3 sequence: CASSQDWYRTSGSNSITGELFF. The CDR3 region has the DNA TGCGCCAGCAGCCAAGATTGGTACCGGACTAGCGGGAGCAATAGTATCACCGGGGAGCTGTTTTTT.

V and J are TRBV28 and TRBJ1-1; D not resolved. In germline, CDR1 is MDHEN, CDR2 SYDVKM. V lost 5 bases to trimming and J lost 5 bases, with 21 bases between them. The CDR3 totals 16 residues. The CDR3 here is CASSPKIPTGRTEAFF. For the CDR3, the DNA is TGTGCCAGCAGTCCTAAGATCCCAACTGGGAGAACTGAAGCTTTCTTT.

The chain joins TRBV27 to TRBJ2-1; D possibly matches TRBD1 or TRBD2 (5 bases each). The CDR3 totals 13 residues. The germline V gene encodes CDR1 MNHEY and CDR2 SMNVEV (reference sequence). Trimming pared 2 bases from V and 6 bases from J, leaving 8 bases between. The CDR3 nucleotides read TGTGCCAGCAGTTTAGGTGGGGGCAATGAGCAGTTCTTC. This sequence encodes CASSLGGGNEQFF.

The chain combines TRBV19 with TRBJ1-1; TRBD1 might be the D (5 bases). The CDR3 length is 13 residues. The germline V and J ends were trimmed by 7 bases and 1 base, with 10 bases remaining between them. Per the germline V gene, CDR1 is LNHDA and CDR2 is SQIVND (reference sequence). CDR3 protein: CASNRQGNTEAFF. The DNA of the CDR3 is TGTGCCAGTAACCGCCAGGGGAACACTGAAGCTTTCTTT. Based on the CDR3 plus reference TRBV19 and TRBJ1-1, the full variable domain is DGGITQSPKYLFRKEGQNVTLSCEQNLNHDAMYWYRQDPGQGLRLIYYSQIVNDFQKGDIAEGYSVSREKKESFPLTVTSAQKNPTAFYLCASNRQGNTEAFFGQGTRLTVV.

The sample holds one count of this clone. The chain is built from TRBV7-8 and TRBJ2-1, with 8 bases that match TRBD2. Germline V gene sequence: CDR1 SGHVS, CDR2 FQNEAQ. The CDR3 runs to 16 residues. J lost 7 bases, V lost 4 bases, and 12 bases had no gene match. The CDR3 DNA sequence: TGTGCCAGCAGCTCCATAACCCCGGGACTAGGGAATGAGCAGTTCTTC. This codes for CASSSITPGLGNEQFF.